This TCR beta chain is from a study of regulatory T cells in long-lasting Graves disease. Overall study: Antithyroid drugs had been taken under 3 months by newly diagnosed Graves' patients.

Looked up from germline, CDR1 is LNHDA and CDR2 is SQIVND (reference sequence). This CDR3 comprises 15 residues. Unmatched junction bases numbered 8, after V lost 8 bases and J lost 1 base. Building the TCR beta libraries relied on iRepertoire HTBI primers, and CDR3 regions underwent Arm-PCR. TCRdb re-called the multiplex PCR reads with MiXCR, one entry per CDR3 protein. This sample carries under 300,000 distinct CDR3 sequences, 20% to 25% of them seen once, and the ten largest clones take roughly 13%. Time point meaning: newly diagnosed GD, antithyroid drugs for less than 3 months. PBMC RNA was the source of the TCR library. This clonotype was counted many times.

The rearrangement joins TRBV19 to TRBJ1-5, with 7 bases matching TRBD1. This specimen consisted of peripheral blood mononuclear cells (PBMCs), obtained at new diagnosis, from a patient treated with antithyroid drugs. The sequence derives from a female donor with Graves disease. CDR3: CASQNRGVSNQPQHF. The CDR3 DNA follows: TGTGCCAGTCAAAACAGGGGTGTAAGCAATCAGCCCCAGCATTTT. Full variable domain (remainder filled in from reference TRBV19 and TRBJ1-5): DGGITQSPKYLFRKEGQNVTLSCEQNLNHDAMYWYRQDPGQGLRLIYYSQIVNDFQKGDIAEGYSVSREKKESFPLTVTSAQKNPTAFYLCASQNRGVSNQPQHFGDGTRLSIL.